The 8 T cell receptor beta chains below come from one sample, sequenced in a study of cytomegalovirus exposure and HLA in healthy donors (dated by TCRdb to 2016 to 2017). The library was built by means of the immunoSEQ multiplex PCR assay. In TCRdb, the immuneACCESS table is reduced to in-frame sequences with V and J assigned. These tables do not hold every clone; where another copy was compared, an unresolved V gene accounts for under half, and the others remain unexplained. The sample records approximately 65,000 clones, 94% of which are singletons. Clones ranked in the top ten supply more than 1% of the sample. Sequencing was performed on PBMCs. These receptors all come from a woman under 30 in good health and CMV-seronegative.

The table lists this clone with a count of one. The rearrangement links TRBV19 to TRBJ2-7; TRBD2 aligns across 10 bases. This CDR3 has 15 residues. The junction had 4 bases not matched to a gene; V was cut back by 3 bases and J by 2 bases. From germline, CDR1 is LNHDA and CDR2 SQIVND (reference sequence). Here the CDR3 DNA reads TGTGCCAGTAGTATTAGGACTAGCGGCCCCTACGAGCAGTACTTC. It translates to CASSIRTSGPYEQYF.

This clone was detected only once. The CDR3 spells CAISARTGMNMGGYTF. CDR3 bases: TGTGCCATCAGTGCGAGAACAGGGATGAACATGGGGGGCTACACCTTC. The chain uses TRBV10-3 and TRBJ1-2; D perhaps matches TRBD1 (6 bases). CDR1 ENHRY and CDR2 SYGVKD come from the germline V gene. The CDR3 length is 16 residues. The V end was cut by 4 bases, the J end by 8 bases, with 23 bases between.

This chain connects TRBV30 to TRBJ1-1, with a weak D call TRBD1 (5 bases). Germline CDR1 GTSNPN, CDR2 SVGIG (reference sequence). This CDR3 is 13 amino acids long. Trimming removed 4 bases from V and 5 bases from J, with 14 bases in between. CDR3 amino acids: CAWNAGRGTEAFF. CDR3 bases: TGTGCCTGGAACGCAGGGCGGGGGACTGAAGCTTTCTTT.

This clone was observed once. This chain uses TRBV5-4 with TRBJ1-1; the D gene is possibly TRBD1 (5 bases). V shed 1 base and J shed 6 bases, with 13 bases lying between them. Germline CDR1 reads SGHNT; CDR2 reads YYREEE (reference sequence). The CDR3 runs to 14 residues. In DNA, the CDR3 is TGTGCCAGCAGCTTGTGGGGCAGGGTCCCTGAAGCTTTCTTT. Translated, it gives CASSLWGRVPEAFF.

J is TRBJ1-5 and V is TRBV6-1; D is possibly TRBD1 (6 bases). CDR1 and CDR2 (germline): MNHNS, SASEGT. With 8 bases removed from V and 5 bases from J, the gap between germline ends came to 19 bases. The CDR3 spans 15 residues. In DNA, the CDR3 is TGTGCCAGCCGTCTGACCACCACAGGGTATCAGCCCCAGCATTTT. It codes for CASRLTTTGYQPQHF.

V and J are TRBV19 and TRBJ2-5, with D unclear. V dropped 5 bases and J dropped 3 bases, with 7 bases sitting between them. The CDR3 is 12 residues long. CDR1 and CDR2 from the germline V gene are LNHDA and SQIVND (reference sequence). The DNA of the CDR3 is TGTGCCAGTAGTGGGCCTAAAGAGACCCAGTACTTC. Its translation is CASSGPKETQYF.

The chain links TRBV6-1 to TRBJ1-2, with D possibly TRBD1 on 6 matching bases. This CDR3 is 16 amino acids long. Germline CDR1 and CDR2: MNHNS and SASEGT. V gave up 2 bases and J gave up 5 bases, with 18 bases separating them. CDR3 DNA: TGTGCCAGCAGTGAACGGGAAGGGGAGGGGGGATATGGCTACACCTTC. Translated: CASSEREGEGGYGYTF.

The V call is TRBV2, the J call TRBJ1-4; TRBD1 is a possible D gene (5 bases). V dropped 1 base and J dropped 7 bases, with 13 bases sitting between them. The CDR3 is 15 residues long. The V gene's germline CDR1 is SNHLY and CDR2 FYNNEI. The CDR3 loop reads CASSEDYGGTEKLFF. CDR3 in DNA: TGTGCCAGCAGTGAAGACTATGGCGGGACTGAAAAACTGTTTTTT.